This paragraph covers one T cell receptor beta chain sequence. The study excluded patients with uncontrolled infection, other autoimmune disease, pregnancy or lactation. Extraction of PBMCs used 10 ml of fresh peripheral blood. This sample is part of a study of T cells in Graves' hyperthyroidism and ophthalmopathy. RNA transcripts yielded amplified TCR beta CDR3 regions. When the TCR CDR3 underwent first-round RT-PCR, the HTBI primer set was used. TCRdb analysed the multiplex PCR reads with MiXCR anew, one entry per CDR3 protein. Among about 210,000 distinct CDR3 sequences listed, around 17% were seen once. V shed 3 bases and J 6 bases; nucleotides not matched to a gene: 8. The CDR3 covers 14 residues. Germline V gene lookup returns CDR1 SGDLS and CDR2 YYNGEE.

The receptor was isolated from a middle-aged man with Graves' hyperthyroidism. The source material was blood. V gene TRBV9 combines with J gene TRBJ1-2; TRBD1 matches 7 bases. CDR3 nucleotide sequence: TGTGCCAGCAGCGCGACAGGGATCGGAAATGGCTACACCTTC. Translated, it gives CASSATGIGNGYTF.